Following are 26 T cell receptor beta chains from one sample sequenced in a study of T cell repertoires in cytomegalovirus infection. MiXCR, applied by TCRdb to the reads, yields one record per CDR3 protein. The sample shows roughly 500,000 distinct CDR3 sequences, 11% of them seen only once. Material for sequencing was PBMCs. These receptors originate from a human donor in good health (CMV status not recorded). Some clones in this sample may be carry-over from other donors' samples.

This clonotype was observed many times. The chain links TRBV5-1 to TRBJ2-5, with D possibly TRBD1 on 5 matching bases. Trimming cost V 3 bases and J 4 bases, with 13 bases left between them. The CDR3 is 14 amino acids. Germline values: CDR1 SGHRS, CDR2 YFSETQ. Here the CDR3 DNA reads TGCGCCAGCAGCTCAGGGATCTTAGTAGAGACCCAGTACTTC. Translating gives CASSSGILVETQYF. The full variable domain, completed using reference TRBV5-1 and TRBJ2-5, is KAGVTQTPRYLIKTRGQQVTLSCSPISGHRSVSWYQQTPGQGLQFLFEYFSETQRNKGNFPGRFSGRQFSNSRSEMNVSTLELGDSALYLCASSSGILVETQYFGPGTRLLVL.

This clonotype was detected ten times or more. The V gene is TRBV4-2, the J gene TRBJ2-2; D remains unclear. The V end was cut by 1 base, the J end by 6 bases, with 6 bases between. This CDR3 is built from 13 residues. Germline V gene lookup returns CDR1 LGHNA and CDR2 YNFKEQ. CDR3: CASSQVNPGELFF. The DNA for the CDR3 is TGTGCCAGCAGCCAAGTTAACCCCGGGGAGCTGTTTTTT.

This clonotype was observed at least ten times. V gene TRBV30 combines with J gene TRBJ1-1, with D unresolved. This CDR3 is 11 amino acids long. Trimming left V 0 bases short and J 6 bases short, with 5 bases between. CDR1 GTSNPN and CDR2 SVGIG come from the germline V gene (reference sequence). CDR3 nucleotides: TGTGCCTGGAGTGTAAGGGCTGAAGCTTTCTTT. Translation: CAWSVRAEAFF.

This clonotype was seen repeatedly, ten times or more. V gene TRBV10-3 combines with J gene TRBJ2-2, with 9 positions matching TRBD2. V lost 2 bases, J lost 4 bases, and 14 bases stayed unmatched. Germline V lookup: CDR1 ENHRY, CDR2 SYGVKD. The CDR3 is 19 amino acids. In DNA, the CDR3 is TGTGCCATCAGTGAGACCGCCTTAGCGGGAGAAGGTCGCACCGGGGAGCTGTTTTTT. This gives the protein CAISETALAGEGRTGELFF.

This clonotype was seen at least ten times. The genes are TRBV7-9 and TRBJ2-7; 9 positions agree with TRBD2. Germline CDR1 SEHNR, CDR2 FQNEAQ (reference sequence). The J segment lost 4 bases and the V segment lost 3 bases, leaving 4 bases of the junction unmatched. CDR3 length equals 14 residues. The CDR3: CASSFSGSNYEQYF. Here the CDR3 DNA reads TGTGCCAGCAGCTTTAGCGGGAGCAATTACGAGCAGTACTTC. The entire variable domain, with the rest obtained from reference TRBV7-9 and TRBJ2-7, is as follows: DTGVSQNPRHKITKRGQNVTFRCDPISEHNRLYWYRQTLGQGPEFLTYFQNEAQLEKSRLLSDRFSAERPKGSFSTLEIQRTEQGDSAMYLCASSFSGSNYEQYFGPGTRLTVT.

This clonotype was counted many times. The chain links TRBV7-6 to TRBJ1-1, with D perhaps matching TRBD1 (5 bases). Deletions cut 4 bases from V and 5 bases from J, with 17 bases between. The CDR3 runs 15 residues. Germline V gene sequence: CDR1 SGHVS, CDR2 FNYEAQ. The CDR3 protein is CASSWGPGGGTEAFF. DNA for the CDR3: TGTGCCAGCAGCTGGGGACCGGGGGGAGGGACTGAAGCTTTCTTT.

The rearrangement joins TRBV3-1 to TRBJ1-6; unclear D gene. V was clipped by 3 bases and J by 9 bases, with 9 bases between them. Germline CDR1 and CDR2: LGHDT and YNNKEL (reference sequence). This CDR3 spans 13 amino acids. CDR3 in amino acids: CASSQAGISPLHF. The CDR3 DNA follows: TGTGCCAGCAGCCAGGCGGGTATTTCACCCCTCCACTTT.

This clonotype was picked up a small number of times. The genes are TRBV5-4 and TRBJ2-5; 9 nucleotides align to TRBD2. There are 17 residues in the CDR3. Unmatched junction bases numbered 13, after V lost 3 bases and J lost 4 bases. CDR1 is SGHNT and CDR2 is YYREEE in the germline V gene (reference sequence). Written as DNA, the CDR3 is TGTGCCAGCAGCTCTGGCGGGGCTAGCGGGATGTCAGAGACCCAGTACTTC. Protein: CASSSGGASGMSETQYF.

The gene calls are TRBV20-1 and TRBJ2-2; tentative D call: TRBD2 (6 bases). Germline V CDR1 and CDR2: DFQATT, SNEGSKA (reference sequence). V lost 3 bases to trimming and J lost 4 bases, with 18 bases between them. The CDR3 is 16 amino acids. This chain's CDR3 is CSASPGGGAGTGELFF. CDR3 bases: TGCAGTGCTAGCCCGGGTGGAGGGGCGGGCACCGGGGAGCTGTTTTTT.

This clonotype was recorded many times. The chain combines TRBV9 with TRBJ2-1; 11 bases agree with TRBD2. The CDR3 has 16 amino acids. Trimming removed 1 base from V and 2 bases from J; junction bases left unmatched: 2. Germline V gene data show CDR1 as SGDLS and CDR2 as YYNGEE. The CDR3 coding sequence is TGTGCCAGCAGCGTACCGGGACTAGCGGCCTACAATGAGCAGTTCTTC. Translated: CASSVPGLAAYNEQFF.

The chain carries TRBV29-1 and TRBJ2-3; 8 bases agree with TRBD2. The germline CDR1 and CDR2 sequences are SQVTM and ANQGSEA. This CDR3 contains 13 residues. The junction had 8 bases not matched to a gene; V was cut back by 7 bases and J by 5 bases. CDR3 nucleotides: TGCAGCGCCAAAGCGGGAGCTATAGATACGCAGTATTTT. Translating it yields CSAKAGAIDTQYF.

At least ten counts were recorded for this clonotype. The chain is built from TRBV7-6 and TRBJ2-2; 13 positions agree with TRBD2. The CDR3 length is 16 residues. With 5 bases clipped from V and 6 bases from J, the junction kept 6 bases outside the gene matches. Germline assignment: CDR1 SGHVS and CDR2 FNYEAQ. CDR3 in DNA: TGTGCCAGCAGCAAAACTAGCGGGAGGGGGCCCGGGGAGCTGTTTTTT. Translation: CASSKTSGRGPGELFF.

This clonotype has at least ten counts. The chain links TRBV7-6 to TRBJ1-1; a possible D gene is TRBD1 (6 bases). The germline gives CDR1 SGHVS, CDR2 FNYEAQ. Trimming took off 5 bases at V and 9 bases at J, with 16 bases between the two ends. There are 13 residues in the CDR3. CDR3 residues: CASSPGGGAKAFF. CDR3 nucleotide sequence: TGTGCCAGCAGCCCCGGTGGGGGGGCTAAAGCTTTCTTT.

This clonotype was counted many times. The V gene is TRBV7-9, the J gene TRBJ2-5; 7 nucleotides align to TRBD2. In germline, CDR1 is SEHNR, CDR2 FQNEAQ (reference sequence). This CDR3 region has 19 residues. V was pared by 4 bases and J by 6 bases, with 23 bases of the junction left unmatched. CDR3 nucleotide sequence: TGTGCCAGCAGCTCAAGACGTGGGCCAGGGACTACCCAAGATCAGACCCAGTACTTC. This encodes CASSSRRGPGTTQDQTQYF.

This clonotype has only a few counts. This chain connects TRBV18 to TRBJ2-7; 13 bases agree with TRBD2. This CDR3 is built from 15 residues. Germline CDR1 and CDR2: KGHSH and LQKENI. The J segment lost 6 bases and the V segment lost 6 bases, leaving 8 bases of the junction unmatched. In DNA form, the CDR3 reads TGTGCCAGCTCTCCCGGGACTAGCGGGAATCTCGAGCAGTACTTC. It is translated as CASSPGTSGNLEQYF.

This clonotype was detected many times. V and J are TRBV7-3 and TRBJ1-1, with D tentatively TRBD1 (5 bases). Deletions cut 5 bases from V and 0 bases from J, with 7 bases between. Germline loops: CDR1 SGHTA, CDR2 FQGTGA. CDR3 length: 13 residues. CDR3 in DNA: TGTGCCAGCAGCATGACAGTGAACACTGAAGCTTTCTTT. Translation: CASSMTVNTEAFF.

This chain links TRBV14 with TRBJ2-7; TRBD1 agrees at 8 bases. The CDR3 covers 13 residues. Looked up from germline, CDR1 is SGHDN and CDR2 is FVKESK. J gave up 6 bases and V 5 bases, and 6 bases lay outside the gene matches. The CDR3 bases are TGTGCCAGCAGCTCCACAGGGGGAGTCGAGCAGTACTTC. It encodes CASSSTGGVEQYF. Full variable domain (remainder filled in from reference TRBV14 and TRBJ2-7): EAGVTQFPSHSVIEKGQTVTLRCDPISGHDNLYWYRRVMGKEIKFLLHFVKESKQDESGMPNNRFLAERTGGTYSTLKVQPAELEDSGVYFCASSSTGGVEQYFGPGTRLTVT.

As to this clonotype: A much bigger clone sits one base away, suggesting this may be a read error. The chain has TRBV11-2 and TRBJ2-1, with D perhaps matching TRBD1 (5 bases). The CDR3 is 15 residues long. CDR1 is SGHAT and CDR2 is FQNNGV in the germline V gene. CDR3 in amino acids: CASSLGGRVLDEQVF. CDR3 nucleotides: TGTGCCAGCAGCTTAGGAGGCAGGGTCCTGGATGAGCAGGTCTTC.

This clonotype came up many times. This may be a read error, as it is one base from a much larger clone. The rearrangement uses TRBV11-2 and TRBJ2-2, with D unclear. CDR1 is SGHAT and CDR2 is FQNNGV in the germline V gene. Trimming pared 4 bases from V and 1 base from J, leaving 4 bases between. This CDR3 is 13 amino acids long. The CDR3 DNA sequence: TGTGCCAGCAGCTGGGGGAACACCGGGGAGCTGTTTTTT. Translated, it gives CASSWGNTGELFF.

The CDR3 bases are TGTGCCAGCAGTGAACGTAGCGGGAGGAATGAGCAGTTCTTC. Translating it yields CASSERSGRNEQFF. This chain uses TRBV2 with TRBJ2-1; 10 bases fit TRBD2. Germline V CDR1 and CDR2: SNHLY, FYNNEI. The CDR3 extends over 14 amino acids. Trimming removed 2 bases from V and 7 bases from J; junction bases left unmatched: 2.

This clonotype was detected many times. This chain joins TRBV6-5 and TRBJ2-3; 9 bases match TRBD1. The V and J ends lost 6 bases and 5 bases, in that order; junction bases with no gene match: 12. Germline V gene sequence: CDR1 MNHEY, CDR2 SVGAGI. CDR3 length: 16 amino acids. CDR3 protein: CASSFTGQGKEDTQYF. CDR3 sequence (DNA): TGTGCCAGCAGCTTCACCGGACAGGGGAAGGAAGATACGCAGTATTTT.

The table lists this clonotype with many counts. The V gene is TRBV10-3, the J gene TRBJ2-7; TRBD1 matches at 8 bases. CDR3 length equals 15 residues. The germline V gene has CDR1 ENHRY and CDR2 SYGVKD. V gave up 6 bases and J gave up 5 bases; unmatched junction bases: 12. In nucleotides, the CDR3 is TGTGCCATCAGCCCCGGACAGGGTATCAGGGACGAGCAGTACTTC. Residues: CAISPGQGIRDEQYF.

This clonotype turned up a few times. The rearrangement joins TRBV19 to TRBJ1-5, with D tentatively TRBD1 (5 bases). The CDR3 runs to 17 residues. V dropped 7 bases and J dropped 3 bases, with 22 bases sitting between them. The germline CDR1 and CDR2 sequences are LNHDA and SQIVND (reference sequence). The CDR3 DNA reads TGTGCCAGTATAAAGGGGAGATCCGACAGTGACAATCAGCCCCAGCATTTT. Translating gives CASIKGRSDSDNQPQHF.

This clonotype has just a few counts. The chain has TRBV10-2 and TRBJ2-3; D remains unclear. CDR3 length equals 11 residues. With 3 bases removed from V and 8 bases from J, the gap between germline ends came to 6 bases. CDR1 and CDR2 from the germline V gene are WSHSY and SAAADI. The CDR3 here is CASSEGVTQYF. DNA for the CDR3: TGCGCCAGCAGTGAAGGAGTTACGCAGTATTTT.

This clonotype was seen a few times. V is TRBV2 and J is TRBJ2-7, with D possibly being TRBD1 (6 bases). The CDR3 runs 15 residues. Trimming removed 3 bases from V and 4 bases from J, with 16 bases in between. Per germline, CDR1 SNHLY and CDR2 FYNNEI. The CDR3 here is CASSDRGRAGYEQYF. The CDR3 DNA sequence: TGTGCCAGCAGTGACAGGGGCCGGGCTGGGTACGAGCAGTACTTC.

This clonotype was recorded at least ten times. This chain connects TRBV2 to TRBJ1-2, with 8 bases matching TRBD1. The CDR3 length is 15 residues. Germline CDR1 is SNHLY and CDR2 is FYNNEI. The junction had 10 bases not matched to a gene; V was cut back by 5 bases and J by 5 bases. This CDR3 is CASSQGQDLIYGYTF. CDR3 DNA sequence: TGTGCCAGCAGTCAGGGACAGGACCTTATTTATGGCTACACCTTC. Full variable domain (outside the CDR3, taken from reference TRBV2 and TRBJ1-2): EPEVTQTPSHQVTQMGQEVILRCVPISNHLYFYWYRQILGQKVEFLVSFYNNEISEKSEIFDDQFSVERPDGSNFTLKIRSTKLEDSAMYFCASSQGQDLIYGYTFGSGTRLTVV.